This T cell receptor beta chain was captured in a study of control samples from healthy donors and cancer patients. TCRdb's table, derived via immunoSEQ multiplex PCR, lists solely in-frame clones and lacks some. The table records approximately 130,000 clones, around 87% of them present only once. CDR1 is SGHNT, CDR2 YYREEE, per germline (reference sequence). Unmatched junction bases numbered 7, after V lost 1 base and J lost 2 bases. This CDR3 has 17 amino acids. This receptor was identified in a man between 60 and 75 years old in good health. The rearrangement joins TRBV5-4 to TRBJ2-3; 10 nucleotides match TRBD2. Sequences were obtained from blood. Here the CDR3 DNA reads TGTGCCAGCAGCTTGACGGCGCTAGCGGGGGCCACAGATACGCAGTATTTT. Translated, it gives CASSLTALAGATDTQYF.